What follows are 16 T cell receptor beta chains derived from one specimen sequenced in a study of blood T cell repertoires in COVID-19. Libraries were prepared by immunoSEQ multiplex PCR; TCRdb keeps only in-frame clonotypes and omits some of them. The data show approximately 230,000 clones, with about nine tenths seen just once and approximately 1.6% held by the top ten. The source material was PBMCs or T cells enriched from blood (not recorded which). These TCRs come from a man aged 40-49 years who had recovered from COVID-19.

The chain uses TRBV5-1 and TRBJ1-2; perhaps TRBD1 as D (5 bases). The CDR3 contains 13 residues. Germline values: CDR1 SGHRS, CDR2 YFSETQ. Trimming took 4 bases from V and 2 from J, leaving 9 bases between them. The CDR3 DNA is TGCGCCAGCAGCCCGACAGTGAACTATGGCTACACCTTC. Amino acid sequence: CASSPTVNYGYTF.

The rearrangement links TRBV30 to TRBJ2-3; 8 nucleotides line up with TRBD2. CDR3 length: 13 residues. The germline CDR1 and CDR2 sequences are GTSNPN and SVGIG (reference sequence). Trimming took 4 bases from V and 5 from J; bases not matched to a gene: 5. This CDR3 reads CAWNGGAGDTQYF. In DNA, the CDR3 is TGTGCCTGGAACGGGGGGGCCGGAGATACGCAGTATTTT. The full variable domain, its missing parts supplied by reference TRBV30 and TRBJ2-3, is SQTIHQWPATLVQPVGSPLSLECTVEGTSNPNLYWYRQAAGRGLQLLFYSVGIGQISSEVPQNLSASRPQDRQFILSSKKLLLSDSGFYLCAWNGGAGDTQYFGPGTRLTVL.

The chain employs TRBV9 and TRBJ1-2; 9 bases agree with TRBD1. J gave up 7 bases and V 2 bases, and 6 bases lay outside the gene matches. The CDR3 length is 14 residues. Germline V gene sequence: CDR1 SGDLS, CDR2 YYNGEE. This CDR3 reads CASSVSGTGFGYTF. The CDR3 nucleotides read TGTGCCAGCAGCGTGAGTGGGACAGGGTTTGGCTACACCTTC.

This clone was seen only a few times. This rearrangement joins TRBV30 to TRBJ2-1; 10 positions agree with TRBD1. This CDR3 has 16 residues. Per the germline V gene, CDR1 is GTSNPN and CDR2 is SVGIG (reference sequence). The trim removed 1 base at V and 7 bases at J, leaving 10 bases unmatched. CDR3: CAWSGRDRGGRNEQFF. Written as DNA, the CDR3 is TGTGCCTGGAGTGGGCGGGACAGGGGAGGTAGGAATGAGCAGTTCTTC.

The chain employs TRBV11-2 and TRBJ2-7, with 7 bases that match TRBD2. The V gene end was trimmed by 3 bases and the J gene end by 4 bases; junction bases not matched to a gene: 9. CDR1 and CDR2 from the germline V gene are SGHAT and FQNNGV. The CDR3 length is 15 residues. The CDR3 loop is CASSFIPSGPYEQYF. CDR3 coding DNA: TGTGCCAGCAGCTTTATCCCTAGCGGTCCGTACGAGCAGTACTTC.

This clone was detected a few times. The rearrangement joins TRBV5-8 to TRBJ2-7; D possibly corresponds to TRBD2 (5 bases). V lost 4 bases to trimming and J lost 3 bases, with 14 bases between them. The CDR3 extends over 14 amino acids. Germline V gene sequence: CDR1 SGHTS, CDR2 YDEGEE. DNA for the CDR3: TGTGCCAGCAGCCCGGACTCCTTGGGCTACGAGCAGTACTTC. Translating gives CASSPDSLGYEQYF.

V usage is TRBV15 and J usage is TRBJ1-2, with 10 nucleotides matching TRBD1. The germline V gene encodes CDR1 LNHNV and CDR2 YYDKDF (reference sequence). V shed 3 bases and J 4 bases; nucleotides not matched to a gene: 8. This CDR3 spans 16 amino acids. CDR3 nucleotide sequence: TGTGCCACCAGCAGGGTAATTGGGACAGGGGCCTATGGCTACACCTTC. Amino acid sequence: CATSRVIGTGAYGYTF.

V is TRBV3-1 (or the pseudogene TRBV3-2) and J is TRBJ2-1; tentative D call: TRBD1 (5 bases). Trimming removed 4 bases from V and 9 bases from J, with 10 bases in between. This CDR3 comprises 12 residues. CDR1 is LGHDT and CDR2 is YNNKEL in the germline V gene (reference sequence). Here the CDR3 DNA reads TGTGCCAGCAGCCGGGGCTTAAGTGAGCAGTTCTTC. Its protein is CASSRGLSEQFF.

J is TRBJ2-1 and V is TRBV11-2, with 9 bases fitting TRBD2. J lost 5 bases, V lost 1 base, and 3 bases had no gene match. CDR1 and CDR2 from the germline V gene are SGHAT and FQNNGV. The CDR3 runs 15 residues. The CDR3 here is CASSLGGGDHNEQFF. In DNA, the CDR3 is TGTGCCAGCAGCTTAGGCGGGGGGGACCACAATGAGCAGTTCTTC.

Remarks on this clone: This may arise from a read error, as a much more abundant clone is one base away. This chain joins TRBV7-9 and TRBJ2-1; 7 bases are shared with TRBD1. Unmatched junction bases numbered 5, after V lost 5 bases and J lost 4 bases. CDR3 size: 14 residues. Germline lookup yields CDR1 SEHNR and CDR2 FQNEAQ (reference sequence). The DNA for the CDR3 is TGTGCCAGCAGCCAAAGACAGGGTTACAATGAGCAGTTCTTC. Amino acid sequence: CASSQRQGYNEQFF.

The CDR3 DNA reads as TGTGCCAGCAGCTTGGGAGGACCGACAGGGGGCTTTTACAATGAGCAGTTCTTC. Encoded protein: CASSLGGPTGGFYNEQFF. The V call is TRBV5-6, the J call TRBJ2-1; 10 positions match TRBD1. Germline CDR1 is SGHDT and CDR2 is YYEEEE. J was trimmed by 4 bases and V by 0 bases; bases with no gene match: 10. The CDR3 contains 18 residues.

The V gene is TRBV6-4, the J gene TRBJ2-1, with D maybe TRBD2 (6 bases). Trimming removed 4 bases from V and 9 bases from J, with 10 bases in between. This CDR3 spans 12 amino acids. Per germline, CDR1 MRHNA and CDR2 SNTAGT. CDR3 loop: CASSVAGGEQFF. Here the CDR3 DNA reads TGTGCCAGCAGTGTAGCCGGGGGTGAGCAGTTCTTC.

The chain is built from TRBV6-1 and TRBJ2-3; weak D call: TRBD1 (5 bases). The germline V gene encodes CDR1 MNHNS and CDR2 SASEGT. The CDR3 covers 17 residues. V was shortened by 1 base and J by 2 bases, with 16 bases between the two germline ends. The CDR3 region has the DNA TGTGCCAGCAGTGAAGAGGACATTGCCTTATCCACAGATACGCAGTATTTT. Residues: CASSEEDIALSTDTQYF.

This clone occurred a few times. CDR3 DNA sequence: TGTGCCAGCAGTTACTGGGTGGGGCTGTGGGATCAGCCCCAGCATTTT. Translated, it gives CASSYWVGLWDQPQHF. This chain joins TRBV6-2 or TRBV6-3 and TRBJ1-5; possibly TRBD1 for D (5 bases). V dropped 1 base and J dropped 5 bases, with 15 bases sitting between them. Looked up from germline, CDR1 is MNHEY and CDR2 is SVGEGT. The CDR3 has 16 residues.

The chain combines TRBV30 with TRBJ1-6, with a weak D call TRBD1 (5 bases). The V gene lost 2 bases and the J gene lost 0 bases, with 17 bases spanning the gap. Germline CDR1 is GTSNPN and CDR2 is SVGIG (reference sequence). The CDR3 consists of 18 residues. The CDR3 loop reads CAWSWVGGMGSYNSPLHF. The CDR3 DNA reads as TGTGCCTGGAGTTGGGTCGGGGGAATGGGCTCCTATAATTCACCCCTCCACTTT.

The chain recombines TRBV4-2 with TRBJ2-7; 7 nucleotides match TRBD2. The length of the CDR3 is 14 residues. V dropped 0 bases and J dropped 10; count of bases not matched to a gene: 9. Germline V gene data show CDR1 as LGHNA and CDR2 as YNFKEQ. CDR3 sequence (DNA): TGTGCCAGCAGCCAAGAGGGAGGGAGTAGAGTTCAGTACTTC. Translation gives CASSQEGGSRVQYF.